The clone carrying this T cell receptor (beta chain) was detected a few times. Its antigen is currently unknown. The record originates from a study of T cell repertoires in cytomegalovirus infection. Across the study: Signatures in public TCR beta sequences pointed to both CMV infection and matching HLA type.

TCRdb passed the reads through MiXCR, listing each CDR3 protein once. The table includes a few hundred thousand distinct CDR3 sequences, over 7.5% detected once. Study results and caveats: Identification of carriers of CMV plus the relevant HLA was performed using cumulative public TCR beta family frequency. The response measured ex vivo was dominated by TCR beta clonotypes (HLA-C-restricted and CMV-specific).

The CDR3 loop spans 14 amino acids. Trimming stripped 0 bases from V and 7 bases from J, with 12 bases between. The source of this sequence is a human donor in good health (CMV status not recorded). Some clones in this sample may be carry-over from other donors' samples. The specimen was PBMCs. The V call is TRBV12-3 or TRBV12-4, the J call TRBJ1-1, with a weak D call TRBD1 (5 bases). CDR3 nucleotide sequence: TGTGCCAGCAGTTTAGCTTCGGGGCAGGGTGAAGCTTTCTTT. This sequence encodes CASSLASGQGEAFF.